This T cell receptor (beta chain) emerged from a study of T cells after yellow fever vaccination. This clonotype was detected a few times. TCRdb independently ran MiXCR on the 5' RACE reads; one entry per CDR3 protein. Of 150,000 to 200,000 distinct CDR3 sequences listed, around 9.3% are singletons. Trimming took off 5 bases at V and 5 bases at J, with 18 bases between the two ends. Per the germline V gene, CDR1 is MNHEY and CDR2 is SVGEGT. The CDR3 sequence is 15 residues long. Sequencing used CD8+ T cells sorted from PBMCs, obtained 45 days after the yellow fever booster vaccination. The chain carries TRBV6-2 or TRBV6-3 and TRBJ1-2; a weak D match, TRBD1 (5 bases). The TCR comes from a man younger than 30 who received the YFV17D yellow fever vaccine. The CDR3 DNA reads TGTGCCAGCAGTAATTCAGGGCTGGTGGTTTATGGCTACACCTTC. Encoded protein: CASSNSGLVVYGYTF.